The 21 T cell receptor beta chains below were found in one sample sequenced in a study of T-cell memory formation after mild COVID-19. MiXCR, run by TCRdb on the 5' RACE reads, gives a single entry per CDR3 protein. The sample shows around 250,000 distinct CDR3 sequences, around 15% of them seen only once. Sample: PBMCs or a T cell subset sorted from them (not recorded which). These receptors were collected from a man between 18 and 35 years old who had mild COVID-19 (a few samples of this study predate the infection). Cell type and time point are not known.

This clonotype was seen just once. The V gene is TRBV25-1, the J gene TRBJ2-2, with D unclear. Trimming took off 6 bases at V and 1 base at J, with 6 bases between the two ends. Germline values: CDR1 MGHDK, CDR2 SYGVNS. CDR3 length: 13 residues. The CDR3 loop is CASRRMNTGELFF. The CDR3 DNA sequence: TGTGCCAGCAGACGAATGAACACCGGGGAGCTGTTTTTT.

This clonotype was seen only a few times. The chain combines TRBV7-2 with TRBJ1-4, with 9 bases fitting TRBD1. The length of the CDR3 is 15 residues. Germline V gene sequence: CDR1 SGHTA, CDR2 FQGNSA. V lost 6 bases and J lost 7; bases outside the gene matches: 9. CDR3 region: CASRGGTGMVEKLFF. The CDR3 DNA reads as TGTGCCAGCAGGGGCGGGACAGGGATGGTTGAAAAACTGTTTTTT.

This clonotype was found many times. V and J are TRBV6-2 or TRBV6-3 and TRBJ2-7; possible D gene TRBD1, 5 bases. V lost 5 bases and J 5 bases, leaving 13 bases between the germline ends. This CDR3 region has 13 residues. The germline gives CDR1 MNHEY, CDR2 SVGEGT. CDR3 sequence: CASSHQGTHEQYV. Here the CDR3 DNA reads TGTGCCAGCAGTCATCAGGGTACCCACGAGCAGTACGTC.

This clonotype was seen a handful of times. V usage is TRBV9 and J usage is TRBJ1-6; unclear D gene. CDR1 is SGDLS, CDR2 YYNGEE, per germline. Trimming took 0 bases from V and 10 from J, leaving 14 bases between them. The CDR3 contains 15 residues. In DNA, the CDR3 is TGTGCCAGCAGCGTAGACGGGCGGGCCTCCTCACCCCTCCACTTT. Translation gives CASSVDGRASSPLHF.

This clonotype has more than one count but fewer than ten. This chain joins TRBV6-5 and TRBJ2-6; D uncertain. In germline, CDR1 is MNHEY, CDR2 SVGAGI. CDR3 length: 16 amino acids. The V end lost 2 bases, the J end lost 0 bases, and 8 bases lay between the germline ends. CDR3 nucleotide sequence: TGTGCCAGCAGTTACGCGGTCCCCTCTGGGGCCAACGTCCTGACTTTC. Its protein product is CASSYAVPSGANVLTF.

The chain links TRBV4-2 to TRBJ2-2; either TRBD1 or TRBD2 may supply D (5 bases each). V was trimmed by 1 base and J by 6 bases, leaving 12 bases between them. Germline V CDR1 and CDR2: LGHNA, YNFKEQ. The CDR3 sequence is 15 residues long. The CDR3 loop reads CASSQGTRGPGELFF. The CDR3, as DNA: TGTGCCAGCAGCCAAGGGACACGGGGTCCCGGGGAGCTGTTTTTT.

This chain links TRBV7-2 with TRBJ1-5; TRBD1 matches 10 bases. Germline assignment: CDR1 SGHTA and CDR2 FQGNSA. J lost 6 bases, V lost 6 bases, and 8 bases had no gene match. The CDR3 extends over 15 amino acids. CDR3 sequence: CASSSGQGGSQPQHF. The DNA of the CDR3 is TGTGCCAGCAGTTCTGGACAGGGGGGCAGTCAGCCCCAGCATTTT.

This clonotype was observed a handful of times. The chain carries TRBV5-1 and TRBJ2-1; TRBD2 matches 8 bases. Germline CDR1 and CDR2: SGHRS and YFSETQ. J was trimmed by 2 bases and V by 4 bases; bases with no gene match: 5. This CDR3 contains 15 residues. CDR3 coding DNA: TGCGCCAGCAGCGAGAGTAGCGGGGCCTACAATGAGCAGTTCTTC. This gives the protein CASSESSGAYNEQFF.

This clonotype came up a few times. V and J are TRBV6-5 and TRBJ2-7, with unresolved D. In germline, CDR1 is MNHEY, CDR2 SVGAGI. CDR3 length: 15 amino acids. V was cut by 6 bases and J by 2 bases, with 17 bases left in between. As DNA, the CDR3 is TGTGCCAGCAGCTCCGACACAAGGTTGGCCTACGAGCAGTACTTC. Protein: CASSSDTRLAYEQYF.

The chain employs TRBV12-3 or TRBV12-4 and TRBJ1-1, with 9 bases identical to TRBD1. V dropped 5 bases and J dropped 6; count of bases not matched to a gene: 13. This CDR3 region has 16 residues. CDR3 sequence: CASSNPYRDRASEAFF. CDR3 sequence (DNA): TGTGCCAGCAGTAACCCCTACCGGGACAGGGCCTCTGAAGCTTTCTTT.

The rearrangement joins TRBV7-2 to TRBJ1-2; TRBD1 is a possible D gene (6 bases). The CDR3 runs 15 residues. V was trimmed by 3 bases and J by 4 bases, leaving 15 bases between them. Germline V gene lookup returns CDR1 SGHTA and CDR2 FQGNSA. CDR3 DNA: TGTGCCAGCAGCTTTTCCGACAGGCCGACCTATGGCTACACCTTC. Translating it yields CASSFSDRPTYGYTF. The whole variable domain, remainder taken from reference TRBV7-2 and TRBJ1-2, is GAGVSQSPSNKVTEKGKDVELRCDPISGHTALYWYRQSLGQGLEFLIYFQGNSAPDKSGLPSDRFSAERTGGSVSTLTIQRTQQEDSAVYLCASSFSDRPTYGYTFGSGTRLTVV.

The CDR3 region is CASSPLQSSGNTIYF. DNA for the CDR3: TGTGCCAGCTCACCACTGCAAAGCTCTGGAAACACCATATATTTT. The V and J genes are TRBV18 and TRBJ1-3; D ambiguous. The V end lost 1 base, the J end lost 0 bases, and 7 bases lay between the germline ends. The germline gives CDR1 KGHSH, CDR2 LQKENI. The CDR3 contains 15 residues.

The chain carries TRBV20-1 and TRBJ1-6; D is undetermined. Germline values: CDR1 DFQATT, CDR2 SNEGSKA (reference sequence). The CDR3 runs 13 residues. The V end was cut by 3 bases, the J end by 15 bases, with 18 bases between. The CDR3 DNA is TGCAGTGCTAGCGGCGGACCGGGTAATCTCCTCCACTTT. It is translated as CSASGGPGNLLHF.

In its sample, this clonotype was seen a few times. The chain carries TRBV28 and TRBJ2-5; D might be TRBD1 (5 bases). Germline values: CDR1 MDHEN, CDR2 SYDVKM. The CDR3 extends over 15 amino acids. Deletions cut 3 bases from V and 2 bases from J, with 13 bases between. This chain's CDR3 is CASSFPQGRQETQYF. CDR3 in DNA: TGTGCCAGCAGTTTCCCCCAGGGCAGGCAAGAGACCCAGTACTTC.

A remark on this clonotype: Germline is not matched at one junction end, which may reflect a read error. V and J are TRBV10-3 and TRBJ2-3; no definite D call. The CDR3 has 16 residues. Germline loops: CDR1 ENHRY, CDR2 SYGVKD. CDR3 sequence: CSISESTTTSTDTQYF. CDR3 in DNA: TGTTCCATCAGTGAGTCTACCACAACTAGCACAGATACGCAGTATTTT.

In this sample, this clonotype turned up many times. The V gene is TRBV29-1, the J gene TRBJ2-1; 9 nucleotides align to TRBD1. The V and J ends lost 0 bases and 6 bases, in that order; junction bases with no gene match: 6. CDR1 and CDR2 from the germline V gene are SQVTM and ANQGSEA. This CDR3 region has 15 residues. DNA for the CDR3: TGCAGCGTTGAAGATCGATGGGACAGGGTCAATGAGCAGTTCTTC. It yields the protein CSVEDRWDRVNEQFF.

The V call is TRBV6-5, the J call TRBJ2-1; 9 nucleotides agree with TRBD2. The CDR3 totals 17 residues. The ends lost 0 bases at V and 8 bases at J; junction bases unmatched: 11. Germline V gene data show CDR1 as MNHEY and CDR2 as SVGAGI. CDR3 amino acids: CASSYSQRLAVFDEQFF. In DNA form, the CDR3 reads TGTGCCAGCAGTTACTCTCAGCGACTAGCGGTCTTCGATGAGCAGTTCTTC.

This clonotype was observed many times. The chain employs TRBV5-1 and TRBJ1-2; the match to TRBD1 covers 10 bases. The CDR3 loop spans 12 amino acids. CDR1 is SGHRS, CDR2 YFSETQ, per germline. J was trimmed by 8 bases and V by 4 bases; bases with no gene match: 2. The CDR3 loop is CASSGQGDGYTF. The CDR3 DNA reads as TGCGCCAGCAGCGGACAGGGGGACGGCTACACCTTC.

CDR3 nucleotides: TGTGCCAGCAGGGAGCGGGGGGGCTCCTACAATGAGCAGTTCTTC. It specifies CASRERGGSYNEQFF. This chain uses TRBV7-3 with TRBJ2-1, with 10 positions matching TRBD2. The CDR3 length is 15 residues. Germline V lookup: CDR1 SGHTA, CDR2 FQGTGA. With 6 bases clipped from V and 0 bases from J, the junction kept 2 bases outside the gene matches.

CDR3 sequence reads: CASSPEGPGYTF. The DNA of the CDR3 is TGTGCCAGCAGCCCCGAGGGGCCAGGCTACACCTTC. The V and J genes are TRBV12-3 or TRBV12-4 and TRBJ1-2, with D possibly matching TRBD1 (5 bases). The V end lost 6 bases, the J end lost 8 bases, and 13 bases lay between the germline ends. The CDR3 spans 12 residues.

The chain couples TRBV29-1 to TRBJ2-7, with 7 positions matching TRBD1. With V trimmed by 4 bases and J by 4 bases, 7 bases remained unmatched. Germline CDR1 is SQVTM and CDR2 is ANQGSEA. The CDR3 extends over 13 amino acids. The CDR3 protein is CSVADRVRYEQYF. CDR3 in DNA: TGCAGCGTTGCCGACAGGGTCCGGTACGAGCAGTACTTC.